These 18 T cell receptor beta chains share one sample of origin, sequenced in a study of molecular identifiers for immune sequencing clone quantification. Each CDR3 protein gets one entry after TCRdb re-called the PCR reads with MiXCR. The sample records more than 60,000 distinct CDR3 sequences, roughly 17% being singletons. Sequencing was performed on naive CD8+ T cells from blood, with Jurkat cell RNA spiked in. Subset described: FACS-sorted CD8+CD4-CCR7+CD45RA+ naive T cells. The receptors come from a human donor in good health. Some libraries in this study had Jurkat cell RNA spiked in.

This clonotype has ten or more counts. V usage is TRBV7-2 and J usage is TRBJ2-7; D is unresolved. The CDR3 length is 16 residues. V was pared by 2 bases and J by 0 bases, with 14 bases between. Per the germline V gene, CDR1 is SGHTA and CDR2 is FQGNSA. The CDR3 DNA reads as TGTGCCAGCAGCTTATTTCCGGGCGTTAGCTCCTACGAGCAGTACTTC. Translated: CASSLFPGVSSYEQYF.

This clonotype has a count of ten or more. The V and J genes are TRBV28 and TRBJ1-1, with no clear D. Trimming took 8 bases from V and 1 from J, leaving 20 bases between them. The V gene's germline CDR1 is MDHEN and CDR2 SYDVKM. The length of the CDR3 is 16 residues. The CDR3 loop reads CASSTPLERPNTEAFF. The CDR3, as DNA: TGTGCCAGCTCAACGCCCCTCGAGAGGCCGAACACTGAAGCTTTCTTT.

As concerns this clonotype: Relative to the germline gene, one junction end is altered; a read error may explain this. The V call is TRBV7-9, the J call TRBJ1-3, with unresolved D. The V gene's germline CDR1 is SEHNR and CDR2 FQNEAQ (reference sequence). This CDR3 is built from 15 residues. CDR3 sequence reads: CASSATVDSGNTLYF. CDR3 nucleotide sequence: TGTGCCAGCAGCGCGACCGTTGACTCTGGAAACACCTTATATTTT.

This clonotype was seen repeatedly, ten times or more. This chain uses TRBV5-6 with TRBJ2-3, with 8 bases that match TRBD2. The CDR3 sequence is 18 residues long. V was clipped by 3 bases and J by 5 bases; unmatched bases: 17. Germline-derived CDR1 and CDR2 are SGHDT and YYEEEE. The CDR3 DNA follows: TGTGCCAGCAGCTACCCACACTGGCGGGAGGAAGTCAAAGATACGCAGTATTTT. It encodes CASSYPHWREEVKDTQYF.

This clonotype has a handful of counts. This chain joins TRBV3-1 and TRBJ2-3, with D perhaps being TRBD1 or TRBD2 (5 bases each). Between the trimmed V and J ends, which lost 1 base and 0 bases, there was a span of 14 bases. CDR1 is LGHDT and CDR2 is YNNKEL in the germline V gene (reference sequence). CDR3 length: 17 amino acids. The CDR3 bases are TGTGCCAGCAGCCAAGTCCTGGCTGGGGGAAGCACAGATACGCAGTATTTT. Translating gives CASSQVLAGGSTDTQYF.

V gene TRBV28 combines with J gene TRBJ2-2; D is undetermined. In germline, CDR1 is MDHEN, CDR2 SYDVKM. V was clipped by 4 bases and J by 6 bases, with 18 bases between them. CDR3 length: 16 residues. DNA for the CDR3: TGTGCCAGCAGTTCTACCATAGTGAGAGAGGCCGGGGAGCTGTTTTTT. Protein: CASSSTIVREAGELFF.

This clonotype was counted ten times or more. The CDR3 nucleotides are TGTGCCAGCAGTTACTCGACGGAGGACAGGGGTAGCAATCAGCCCCAGCATTTT. Translated, it gives CASSYSTEDRGSNQPQHF. The chain is built from TRBV6-2 or TRBV6-3 and TRBJ1-5; 9 nucleotides match TRBD1. This CDR3 spans 18 amino acids. CDR1 MNHEY and CDR2 SVGEGT come from the germline V gene. V shed 0 bases and J 0 bases; nucleotides not matched to a gene: 6.

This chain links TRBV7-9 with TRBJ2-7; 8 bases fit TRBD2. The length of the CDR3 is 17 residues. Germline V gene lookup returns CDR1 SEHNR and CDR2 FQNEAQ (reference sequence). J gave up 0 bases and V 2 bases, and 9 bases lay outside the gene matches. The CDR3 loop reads CASSLTGGRPSSYEQYF. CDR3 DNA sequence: TGTGCCAGCAGCTTAACTGGCGGGAGGCCAAGCTCCTACGAGCAGTACTTC.

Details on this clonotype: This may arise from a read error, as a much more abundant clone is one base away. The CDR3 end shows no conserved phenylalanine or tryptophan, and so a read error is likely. The CDR3 spells CASETSYEQYL. CDR3 sequence (DNA): TGCGCCAGCGAAACATCCTACGAGCAGTACCTC. This chain uses TRBV10-2 with TRBJ2-7, with D unclear. V lost 8 bases and J 1 base, leaving 6 bases between the germline ends. The CDR3 extends over 11 amino acids. CDR1 is WSHSY and CDR2 is SAAADI in the germline V gene.

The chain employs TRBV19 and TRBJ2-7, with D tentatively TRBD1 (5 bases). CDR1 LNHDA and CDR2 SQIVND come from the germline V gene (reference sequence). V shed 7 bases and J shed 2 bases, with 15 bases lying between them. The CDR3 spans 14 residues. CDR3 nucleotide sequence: TGTGCCAGTAAGCCGGTTGGGGCTGCCTACGAGCAGTACTTC. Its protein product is CASKPVGAAYEQYF.

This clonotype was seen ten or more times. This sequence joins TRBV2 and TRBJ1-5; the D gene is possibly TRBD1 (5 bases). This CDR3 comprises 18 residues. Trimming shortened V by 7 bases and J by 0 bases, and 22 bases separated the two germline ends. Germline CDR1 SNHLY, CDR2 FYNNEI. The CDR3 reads CASTPAPRQTDSNQPQHF. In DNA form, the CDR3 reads TGTGCCAGCACCCCCGCCCCCCGACAGACCGATAGCAATCAGCCCCAGCATTTT.

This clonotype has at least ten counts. CDR3 sequence: CASSDRVWQETQYF. The CDR3, as DNA: TGCGCCAGCAGCGACAGGGTCTGGCAAGAGACCCAGTACTTC. The chain links TRBV10-2 to TRBJ2-5, with 7 bases matching TRBD1. After removal of 6 bases from V and 2 bases from J, the junction contained 6 bases not matched to a gene. Germline V gene lookup returns CDR1 WSHSY and CDR2 SAAADI. CDR3 size: 14 residues.

The CDR3 coding sequence is TGTGCCAGCAGCGTAGTGGGGACAGGGTACACCGGGGAGCTGTTTTTT. Translated, it gives CASSVVGTGYTGELFF. The chain is built from TRBV9 and TRBJ2-2; 9 nucleotides agree with TRBD1. CDR1 and CDR2 from the germline V gene are SGDLS and YYNGEE. Trimming at V came to 0 bases and at J to 3 bases, leaving 3 bases not matched to a gene. The CDR3 has 16 residues.

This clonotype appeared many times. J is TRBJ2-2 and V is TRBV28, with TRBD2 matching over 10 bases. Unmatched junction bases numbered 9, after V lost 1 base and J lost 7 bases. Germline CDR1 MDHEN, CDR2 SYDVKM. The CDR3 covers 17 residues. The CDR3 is CASSLSVLAGLGGELFF. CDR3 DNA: TGTGCCAGCAGTTTATCAGTACTAGCGGGACTAGGCGGGGAGCTGTTTTTT.

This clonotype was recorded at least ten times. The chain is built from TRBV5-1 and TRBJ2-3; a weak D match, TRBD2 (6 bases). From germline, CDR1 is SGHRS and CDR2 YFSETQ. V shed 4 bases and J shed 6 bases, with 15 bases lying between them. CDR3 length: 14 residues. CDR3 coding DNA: TGCGCCAGCAGCCCCCACCACCGGGGGGATACGCAGTATTTT. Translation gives CASSPHHRGDTQYF.

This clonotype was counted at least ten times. The CDR3 is CASSLNRGHQPQHF. In nucleotides, the CDR3 is TGTGCCAGCAGCTTGAACAGGGGGCATCAGCCCCAGCATTTT. V usage is TRBV5-6 and J usage is TRBJ1-5, with 9 bases that match TRBD1. The trim removed 1 base at V and 5 bases at J, leaving 1 base unmatched. The germline V gene has CDR1 SGHDT and CDR2 YYEEEE. CDR3 length: 14 amino acids.

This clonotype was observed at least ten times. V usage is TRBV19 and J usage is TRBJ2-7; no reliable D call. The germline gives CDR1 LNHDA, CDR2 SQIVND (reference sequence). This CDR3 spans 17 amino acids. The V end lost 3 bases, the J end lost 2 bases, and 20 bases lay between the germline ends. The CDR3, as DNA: TGTGCCAGTAGTATTATCAGTAGCCGACAACGAACCTACGAGCAGTACTTC. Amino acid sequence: CASSIISSRQRTYEQYF.

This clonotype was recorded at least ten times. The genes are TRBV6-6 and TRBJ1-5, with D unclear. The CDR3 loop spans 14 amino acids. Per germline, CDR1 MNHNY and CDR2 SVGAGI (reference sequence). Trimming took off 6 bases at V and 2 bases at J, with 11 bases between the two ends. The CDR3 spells CASSYDNGNQPQHF. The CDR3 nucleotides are TGTGCCAGCAGCTACGACAATGGCAATCAGCCCCAGCATTTT.